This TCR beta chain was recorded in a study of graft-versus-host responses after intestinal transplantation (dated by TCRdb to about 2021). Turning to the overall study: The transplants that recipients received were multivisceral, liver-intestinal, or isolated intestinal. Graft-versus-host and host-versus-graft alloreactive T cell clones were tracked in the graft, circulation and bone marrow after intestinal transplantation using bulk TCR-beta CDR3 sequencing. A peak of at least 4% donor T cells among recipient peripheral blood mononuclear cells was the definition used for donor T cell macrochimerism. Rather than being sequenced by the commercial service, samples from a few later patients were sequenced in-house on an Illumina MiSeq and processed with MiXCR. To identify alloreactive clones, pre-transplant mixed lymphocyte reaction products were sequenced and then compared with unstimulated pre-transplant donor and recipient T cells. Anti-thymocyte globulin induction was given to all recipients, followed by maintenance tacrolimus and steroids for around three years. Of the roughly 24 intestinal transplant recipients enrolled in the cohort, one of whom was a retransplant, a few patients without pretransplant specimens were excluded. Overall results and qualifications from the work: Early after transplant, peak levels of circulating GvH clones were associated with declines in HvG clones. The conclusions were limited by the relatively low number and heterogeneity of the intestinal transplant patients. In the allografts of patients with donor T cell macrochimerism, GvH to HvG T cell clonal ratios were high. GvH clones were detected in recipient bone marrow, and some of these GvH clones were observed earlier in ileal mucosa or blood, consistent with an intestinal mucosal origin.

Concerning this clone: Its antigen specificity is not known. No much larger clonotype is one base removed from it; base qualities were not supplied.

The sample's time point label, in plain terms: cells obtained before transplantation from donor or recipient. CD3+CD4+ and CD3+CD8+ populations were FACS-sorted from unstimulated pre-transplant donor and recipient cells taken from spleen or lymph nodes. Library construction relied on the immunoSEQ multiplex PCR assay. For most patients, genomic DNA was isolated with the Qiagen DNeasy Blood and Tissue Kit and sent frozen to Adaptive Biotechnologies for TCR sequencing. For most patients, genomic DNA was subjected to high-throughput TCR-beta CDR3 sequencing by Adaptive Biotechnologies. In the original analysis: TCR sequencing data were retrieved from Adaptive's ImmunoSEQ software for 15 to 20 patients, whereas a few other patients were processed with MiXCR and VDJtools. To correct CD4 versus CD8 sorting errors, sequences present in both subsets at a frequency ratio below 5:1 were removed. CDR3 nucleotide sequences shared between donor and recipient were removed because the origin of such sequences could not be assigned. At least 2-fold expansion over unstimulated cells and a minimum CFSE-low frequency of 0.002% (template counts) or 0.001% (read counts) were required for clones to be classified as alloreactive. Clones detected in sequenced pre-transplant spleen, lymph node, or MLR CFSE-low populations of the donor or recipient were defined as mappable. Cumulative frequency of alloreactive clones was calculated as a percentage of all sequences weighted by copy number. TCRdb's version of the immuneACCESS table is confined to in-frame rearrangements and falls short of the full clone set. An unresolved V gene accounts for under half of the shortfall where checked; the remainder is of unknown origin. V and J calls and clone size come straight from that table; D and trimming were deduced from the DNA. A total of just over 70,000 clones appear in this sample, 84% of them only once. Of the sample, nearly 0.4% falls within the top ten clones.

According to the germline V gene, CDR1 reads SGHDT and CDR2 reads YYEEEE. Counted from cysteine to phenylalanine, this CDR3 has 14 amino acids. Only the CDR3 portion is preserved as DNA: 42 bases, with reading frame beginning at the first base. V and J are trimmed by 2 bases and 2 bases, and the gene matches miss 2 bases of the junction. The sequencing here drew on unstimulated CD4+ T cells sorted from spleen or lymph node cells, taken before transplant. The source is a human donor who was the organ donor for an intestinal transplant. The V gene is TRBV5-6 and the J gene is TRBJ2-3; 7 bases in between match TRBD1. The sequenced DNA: TGTGCCAGCAGCTTTGGACAGGACACAGATACGCAGTATTTT. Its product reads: CASSFGQDTDTQYF.